These 8 T cell receptor beta chains originate from one sample sequenced in a study of blood T cell repertoires in COVID-19. Sequencing was performed with immunoSEQ multiplex PCR; in TCRdb, only in-frame clones are kept and a portion is missing. The sample has 94,000 or so clones, around 84% seen once. The sequenced sample was peripheral blood. These TCRs come from a man aged 55 to 70 with acute or convalescent COVID-19.

This clone was detected once. This chain links TRBV18 with TRBJ1-2; 7 bases fit TRBD1. The J segment lost 8 bases and the V segment lost 1 base, leaving 10 bases of the junction unmatched. CDR1 is KGHSH and CDR2 is LQKENI in the germline V gene. This CDR3 comprises 15 residues. CDR3 sequence: CASSPLDFRGRGYTF. Here the CDR3 DNA reads TGTGCCAGCTCACCACTAGACTTTAGGGGGCGAGGCTACACCTTC.

This clone was recorded only once. The CDR3 here is CASSRGQGSYEQYF. The CDR3 DNA is TGTGCCAGCAGCCGGGGACAGGGATCCTACGAGCAGTACTTC. The V call is TRBV27, the J call TRBJ2-7, with 9 positions matching TRBD1. V lost 6 bases and J lost 1; bases outside the gene matches: 4. This CDR3 is built from 14 residues. The germline CDR1 and CDR2 sequences are MNHEY and SMNVEV (reference sequence).

The chain combines TRBV7-8 with TRBJ2-2; TRBD2 aligns across 7 bases. The CDR3 contains 18 residues. Looked up from germline, CDR1 is SGHVS and CDR2 is FQNEAQ. V was clipped by 5 bases and J by 0 bases; unmatched bases: 12. CDR3 sequence reads: CASSPQGSGRPNTGELFF. Here the CDR3 DNA reads TGTGCCAGCAGCCCCCAGGGTAGCGGGCGGCCGAACACCGGGGAGCTGTTTTTT.

The gene calls are TRBV3-1 (or the pseudogene TRBV3-2) and TRBJ1-2; D is unresolved. Germline lookup yields CDR1 LGHDT and CDR2 YNNKEL (reference sequence). The CDR3 spans 14 residues. V was shortened by 1 base and J by 8 bases, with 14 bases between the two germline ends. As DNA, the CDR3 is TGTGCCAGCAGCCAAGCGGTTAGCGGATGGGGCTACACCTTC. Translated, it gives CASSQAVSGWGYTF.

This clone turned up a few times. Here the CDR3 DNA reads TGTGCCAGCAGTTTTGGGAAGCTTGGACAGGGCAATCAGCCCCAGCATTTT. Translated: CASSFGKLGQGNQPQHF. V and J are TRBV28 and TRBJ1-5; 7 nucleotides match TRBD1. Trimming cost V 3 bases and J 2 bases; bases outside gene matches: 10. Germline V gene lookup returns CDR1 MDHEN and CDR2 SYDVKM. The length of the CDR3 is 17 residues.

V gene TRBV4-1 combines with J gene TRBJ2-2; the match to TRBD2 covers 9 bases. CDR1 MGHRA and CDR2 YSYEKL come from the germline V gene. V was pared by 4 bases and J by 2 bases, with 5 bases of the junction left unmatched. The CDR3 totals 16 residues. The CDR3 coding sequence is TGCGCCAGCAGCCTTGCGGGGGGGCGAAACACCGGGGAGCTGTTTTTT. It is translated as CASSLAGGRNTGELFF.

This clone was counted only a few times. The V call is TRBV5-1, the J call TRBJ2-2; TRBD2 aligns across 7 bases. V lost 0 bases, J lost 5 bases, and 7 bases stayed unmatched. The CDR3 loop spans 16 amino acids. The germline V gene encodes CDR1 SGHRS and CDR2 YFSETQ. CDR3 loop: CASSLARGGSTGELFF. DNA of the CDR3: TGCGCCAGCAGCTTGGCCCGGGGAGGGAGTACCGGGGAGCTGTTTTTT.

The V and J genes are TRBV5-1 and TRBJ1-1; TRBD1 aligns across 10 bases. Unmatched junction bases numbered 10, after V lost 4 bases and J lost 7 bases. The CDR3 covers 15 residues. The germline V gene has CDR1 SGHRS and CDR2 YFSETQ. CDR3 sequence (DNA): TGCGCCAGCAGCCCCAGGACAGGGGGGGCTTTTGAAGCTTTCTTT. It translates to CASSPRTGGAFEAFF. Full variable domain (remainder filled in from reference TRBV5-1 and TRBJ1-1): KAGVTQTPRYLIKTRGQQVTLSCSPISGHRSVSWYQQTPGQGLQFLFEYFSETQRNKGNFPGRFSGRQFSNSRSEMNVSTLELGDSALYLCASSPRTGGAFEAFFGQGTRLTVV.